What follows is one T cell receptor (beta chain) and its context. This clonotype was seen more than once but under ten times. There is no known antigen for this receptor. No much larger clone is present one base from it, and per-base qualities are unavailable. Hyperthyroidism patients were newly diagnosed, had a disease duration of under 2 months, and were aged 18 to 65 years. Exclusion was applied to patients with uncontrolled infections, other autoimmune diseases, pregnancy or lactation. Clinical symptoms, serum thyroxine and TRAb, thyroid ultrasound, and orbital computed tomography formed the basis for the diagnoses. Blood from progressor patients was collected at the time of first diagnosis with hyperthyroidism, before any ophthalmopathy symptoms had appeared. PBMCs were isolated from roughly 10 ml of fresh peripheral blood by Ficoll-Paque density gradient centrifugation. Progressor patients were first diagnosed with Graves' hyperthyroidism and then developed ophthalmopathy during follow-up. Total RNA was extracted using Trizol reagent, and RNA quality was assessed on an Agilent 2100 Bioanalyzer.

This entry belongs to a study of T cells in Graves' hyperthyroidism and ophthalmopathy (dated by TCRdb to the late 2010s). About the investigation overall: Peripheral blood samples were taken at the time of initial diagnosis, prior to any treatment. After sampling, hyperthyroidism patients received methimazole starting at 30 mg daily, and ophthalmopathy patients received high-dose intravenous methylprednisolone. A discovery cohort of 95 to 100 patients, about 40 with Graves' ophthalmopathy and under 60 with stable Graves' hyperthyroidism, was used to find distinguishing TCR V-J signatures. For training and testing, the 80 to 100 patients in the discovery cohort were randomly divided in a 7:3 ratio. According to the paper, TCR Vbeta CDR3 sequencing was carried out on 135 peripheral blood samples, which came from approximately 41 ophthalmopathy, fewer than 80 hyperthyroidism and around 17 progressor patients. Prospective prediction of ophthalmopathy was tested in an independent validation cohort of 18 to 20 hyperthyroidism patients and 17 patients who later progressed to ophthalmopathy. In more than 5 Graves' hyperthyroidism patients, the study also compared T-cell repertoires from thyroid tissue with T-cell repertoires from blood. Points the paper makes about the study in general: In validation, the model predicted progression to ophthalmopathy a median of about 6.5 months before onset, with approximately 68% sensitivity and almost 75% specificity. No statistical method was used to set the sample size in advance, and investigators knew the group allocation. A model built on a 13 V-J signature distinguished ophthalmopathy from stable hyperthyroidism, reaching 87.88% sensitivity and around 81% specificity in cross-validation and 80%/75% in testing. Most expanded thyroid clonotypes (frequency above 0.001) were also detected in blood, a finding suggesting that blood repertoires may reflect thyroid immune responses.

The TCR beta CDR3 regions were amplified from the RNA transcripts. The TCR CDR3 was subjected to a first round of RT-PCR using the HTBI primer set and the Qiagen OneStep RT-PCR kit. Libraries were constructed in a second round of multiplex PCR, after which size selection and purification were performed. Libraries were sequenced paired-end with 100 bp reads on an Illumina HiSeq2000. As for the original processing: Raw data were processed with SOAPnuke, discarding reads with adapters, uncalled bases, mean Phred below 15, or no exact constant-primer or identifier match. COPE v1.2.5 was used to merge high-quality paired reads, and clonotypes were defined as unique nucleotide sequences. MiTCR v1.1 was used to align the clonotypes against IMGT TRBV, TRBD and TRBJ reference segments. The analysis was restricted to V-J combinations with a frequency above 0.0001, which together covered about 99% of the repertoires. A TCS score was defined as the ratio between F50 (clonal expansion) and ExV (chaos), using BLOSUM62-based TCRdist between CDR3 peptides within each V-J. Welch's t-statistics and random forest reduced 500 to 550 V-J features to roughly 13, which were used in a naive Bayes classifier (R e1071). TCRdb trimmed the raw reads at Q25, called clones with MiXCR and kept productive beta chains. Under each unique CDR3 protein, matching rows form one entry showing the most common genes and DNA. The V and J calls shown here were made by TCRdb, not taken from the authors' results. Here the sample has some 400,000 distinct CDR3 sequences; roughly 13% occur a single time. The ten largest clones represent 20% of the sample.

The CDR3 spans 15 residues, from the cysteine through the phenylalanine. CDR3 DNA is the only sequence kept; it has 45 bases, read in frame from the first base. According to the germline V gene, CDR1 reads SGHDT and CDR2 reads YYEEEE. V is reduced by 3 bases and J by 3 bases, leaving a spacing of 13 bases between them. The receptor chain draws on TRBV5-6 and TRBJ1-5; a tentative D call is TRBD1 (5 bases match). Input material: blood. The sequence came from a man aged 30 to 39 with Graves' hyperthyroidism that later progressed to Graves' ophthalmopathy. The nucleotides read TGTGCCAGCAGCTGGGCAGGGTTGGACAATCAGCCCCAGCATTTT. Translation gives CASSWAGLDNQPQHF.